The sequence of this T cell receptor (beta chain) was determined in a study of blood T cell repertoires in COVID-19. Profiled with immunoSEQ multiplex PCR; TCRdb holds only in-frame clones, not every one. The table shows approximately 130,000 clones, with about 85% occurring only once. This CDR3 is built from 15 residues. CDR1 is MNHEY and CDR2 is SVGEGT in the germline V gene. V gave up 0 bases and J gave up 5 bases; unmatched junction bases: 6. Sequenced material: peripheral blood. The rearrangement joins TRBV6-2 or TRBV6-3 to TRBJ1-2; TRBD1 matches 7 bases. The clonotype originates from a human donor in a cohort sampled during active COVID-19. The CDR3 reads CASSYSDRTFYGYTF. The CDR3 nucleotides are TGTGCCAGCAGTTACTCGGACAGGACCTTTTATGGCTACACCTTC.